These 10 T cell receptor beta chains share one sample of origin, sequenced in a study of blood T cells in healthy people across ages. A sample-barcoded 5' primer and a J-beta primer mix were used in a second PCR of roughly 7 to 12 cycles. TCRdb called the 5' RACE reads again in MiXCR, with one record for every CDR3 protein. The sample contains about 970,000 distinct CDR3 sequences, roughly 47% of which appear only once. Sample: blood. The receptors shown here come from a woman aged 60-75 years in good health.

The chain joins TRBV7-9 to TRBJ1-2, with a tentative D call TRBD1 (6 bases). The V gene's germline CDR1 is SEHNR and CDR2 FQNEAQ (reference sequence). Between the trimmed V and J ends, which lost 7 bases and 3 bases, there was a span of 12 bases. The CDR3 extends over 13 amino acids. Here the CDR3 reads CASTGADHYGYTF. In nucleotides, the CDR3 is TGTGCCAGCACGGGGGCTGATCACTATGGCTACACCTTC.

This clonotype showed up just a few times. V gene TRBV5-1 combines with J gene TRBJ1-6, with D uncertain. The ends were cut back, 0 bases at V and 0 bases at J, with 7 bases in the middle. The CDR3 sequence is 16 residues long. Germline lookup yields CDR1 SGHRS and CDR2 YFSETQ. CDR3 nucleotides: TGCGCCAGCAGCTTGGGGGCAAGCTCCTATAATTCACCCCTCCACTTT. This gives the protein CASSLGASSYNSPLHF.

CDR3 coding DNA: TGTGCCAGCAGCCGACAACAGGGGGTCTACGAGCAGTACTTC. It codes for CASSRQQGVYEQYF. The chain recombines TRBV27 with TRBJ2-5; 8 bases are a match to TRBD1. The J call may be mistaken, given a closer DNA end match to TRBJ2-7. The CDR3 is 14 residues long. CDR1 and CDR2 (germline): MNHEY, SMNVEV (reference sequence).

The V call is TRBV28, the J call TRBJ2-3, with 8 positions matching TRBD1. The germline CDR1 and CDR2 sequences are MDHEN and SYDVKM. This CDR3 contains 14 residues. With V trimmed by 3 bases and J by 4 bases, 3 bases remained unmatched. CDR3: CASSLTGEADTQYF. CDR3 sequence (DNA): TGTGCCAGCAGTTTGACAGGGGAGGCAGATACGCAGTATTTT. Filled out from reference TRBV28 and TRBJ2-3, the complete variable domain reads DVKVTQSSRYLVKRTGEKVFLECVQDMDHENMFWYRQDPGLGLRLIYFSYDVKMKEKGDIPEGYSVSREKKERFSLILESASTNQTSMYLCASSLTGEADTQYFGPGTRLTVL.

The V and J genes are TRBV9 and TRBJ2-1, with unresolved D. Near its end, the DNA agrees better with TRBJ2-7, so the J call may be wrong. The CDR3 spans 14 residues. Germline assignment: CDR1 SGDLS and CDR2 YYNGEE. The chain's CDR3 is CASSVEWRYNEQYF. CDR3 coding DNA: TGTGCCAGCAGCGTAGAATGGCGTTACAATGAGCAGTACTTC.

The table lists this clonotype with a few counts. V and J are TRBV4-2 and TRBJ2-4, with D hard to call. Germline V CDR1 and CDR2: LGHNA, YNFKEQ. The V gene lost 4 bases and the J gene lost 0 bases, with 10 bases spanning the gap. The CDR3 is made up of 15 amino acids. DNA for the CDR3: TGTGCCAGCAGCCCAAACATGCTAGCCAAAAACATTCAGTACTTC. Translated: CASSPNMLAKNIQYF.

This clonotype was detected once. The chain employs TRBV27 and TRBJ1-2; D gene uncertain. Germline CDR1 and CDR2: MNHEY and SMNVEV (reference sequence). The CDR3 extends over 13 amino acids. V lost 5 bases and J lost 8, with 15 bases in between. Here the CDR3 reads CASSPKWADGYTF. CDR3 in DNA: TGTGCCAGCAGTCCAAAGTGGGCGGACGGCTACACCTTC.

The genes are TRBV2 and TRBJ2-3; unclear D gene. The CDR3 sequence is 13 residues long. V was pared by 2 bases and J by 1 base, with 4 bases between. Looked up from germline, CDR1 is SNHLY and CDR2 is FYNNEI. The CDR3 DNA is TGTGCCAGCAGTGAACGTGGCACAGATACGCAGTATTTT. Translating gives CASSERGTDTQYF.

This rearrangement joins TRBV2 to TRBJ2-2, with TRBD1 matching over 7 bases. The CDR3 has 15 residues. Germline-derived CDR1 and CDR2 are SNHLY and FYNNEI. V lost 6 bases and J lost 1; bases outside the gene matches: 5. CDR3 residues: CASRAGTENTGELFF. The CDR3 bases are TGTGCCAGCAGGGCCGGGACAGAGAACACCGGGGAGCTGTTTTTT.

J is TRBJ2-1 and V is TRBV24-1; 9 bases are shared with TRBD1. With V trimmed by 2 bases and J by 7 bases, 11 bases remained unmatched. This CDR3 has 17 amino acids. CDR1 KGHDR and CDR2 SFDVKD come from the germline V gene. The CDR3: CATSDSPQGAYKNEQFF. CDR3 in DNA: TGTGCCACCAGTGATTCGCCACAGGGGGCGTACAAAAATGAGCAGTTCTTC.